Sequencing of this T cell receptor beta chain was carried out in a study of T cells in Graves' hyperthyroidism and ophthalmopathy. Findings and caveats of the study: Using 13 V-J features, a model discriminated ophthalmopathy from stable hyperthyroidism.

Investigators excluded patients with uncontrolled infection, other autoimmune disease, pregnancy or lactation. The CDR3 length is 15 residues. The ends were cut back, 7 bases at V and 8 bases at J, with 23 bases in the middle. RNA transcripts yielded amplified TCR beta CDR3 regions. RT-PCR in the first round (using the HTBI primer set) targeted the TCR CDR3. MiXCR, run by TCRdb on the multiplex PCR reads, gives a single entry per CDR3 protein. The table records about 570,000 distinct CDR3 sequences, more than 45% of them present only once. This clonotype was counted a single time. Its matching antigen is unknown.

Sequenced sample: peripheral blood or thyroid tissue (not recorded which). The rearrangement uses TRBV12-3 or TRBV12-4 and TRBJ1-2, with D possibly being TRBD1 (6 bases). The TCR sequence derives from an adult woman with Graves' disease, either hyperthyroidism or ophthalmopathy (not recorded which). The CDR3, as DNA: TGTGCCAGCACCCCCGGGGTAGGGGGACGGCGCGGCTACACCTTC. It is translated as CASTPGVGGRRGYTF.